This TCR beta chain appears in the sequencing data of a study of blood T cell repertoires in COVID-19. Study context: The United States, Italy and Spain were the sources of the acute and convalescent COVID-19 samples. From T cells, B-cell-depleted T cells, or PBMCs came the material, which was cDNA or gDNA.

Seattle's enrolled individuals joined amid active infection and were then monitored longitudinally. In the original processing: Amplification with reference gene primers provided the estimates of nucleated cell counts. Only in-frame clones appear in the TCRdb table, and some are missing; sequencing was by immunoSEQ multiplex PCR. V, J and clone size were drawn from that table, and D and trimming were deduced from the DNA. The table lists 250,000 to 350,000 clones, roughly 83% of them singletons. The CDR3 length is 15 residues. Sequencing was done on a sample of peripheral blood. The receptor was isolated from a human donor with COVID-19, enrolled during active disease. The donor label of this sample is uncertain. The rearrangement uses TRBV21-1 and TRBJ2-7; no check of the table's D call, TRBD2, against the DNA was made. TRBV21-1 constitutes a pseudogene. CDR3 nucleotide sequence: TGTGCCAGCAGCACCTCCCTCGCGAACTCCTACGAGCAGTACTTC. It is translated as CASSTSLANSYEQYF.